The T cell receptor beta chain described here comes from a study of beta chain features in type 1 diabetes. Expressed TCRB transcripts got sequenced, as all isolated RNA was reverse transcribed. Measured with immunoSEQ multiplex PCR; TCRdb has only the in-frame clones, and not every one. This sample carries 500,000 to 650,000 clones, 9.5% to 15% of them seen once, and the ten largest clones take about 0.11%. In regard to this clone: What it binds is not known.

Points from the study as a whole: Moderately but significantly shorter TCRB CDR3s were found in Type 1 diabetes patients in all four CD4+ subsets.

The TCR comes from a man aged 25-45 years with type 1 diabetes. Material: naive CD4+ T cells from blood.

The chain's CDR3 is CASSPQGAYHSPLHF. CDR3 nucleotides: TGTGCCAGCTCTCCTCAGGGGGCTTATCATTCACCCCTCCACTTT. The chain employs TRBV27 and TRBJ1-6; 8 bases match TRBD1. V was clipped by 8 bases and J by 8 bases; unmatched bases: 11. Germline loops: CDR1 MNHEY, CDR2 SMNVEV (reference sequence). The CDR3 is 15 amino acids.